This entry is about one T cell receptor (beta chain). The table lists this clone with a few counts. The antigen this receptor binds is unknown. Base qualities are missing; no much larger clone stands one base away. The data are from a study of shared clonotypes between healthy human individuals (dated by TCRdb to the early 2020s). Background for the entire study: A couple of women and a few men aged 18 to 49 years were included in the cohort. For each donor, CD4 naive and CD4 memory were each run on three plates, CD8 naive on two plates, and CD8 memory on one plate. Blood TCR repertoires of five healthy adults were deeply sequenced to estimate repertoire size and the extent of clonotype sharing between individuals. Each donor's leukapheresis produced roughly between roughly 0.85 and 10 billion PBMCs. To increase sequencing depth and limit assay-specific biases, different laboratories used diverse techniques to prepare libraries and sequence TCR repertoires. The study at large found these results: Compared with non-shared clonotypes, clonotypes shared by all four sorted-subset donors had higher generation probabilities. Incomplete sequencing was indicated by rarefaction of sorted-subset datasets, despite the large sequencing depth. Naive subsets generally had larger estimated clonotype richness than memory subsets. Sharing across a few donors was observed for about 5% of naive CD4, about 4% of naive CD8, 2% to 2.5% of memory CD4, and 0.4% of memory CD8 clonotypes. Based on pairwise subsampling, the degree of clonotype sharing among donors was expected to be affected by sequencing depth. Sampling was limited to blood, and TCR repertoires in tissue likely differ from TCR repertoires in blood. Because the study included only a small number of donors, the genetic and exposure-history diversity represented was limited.

The donors were healthy, HIV-negative adults with no recently reported acute infections or vaccinations. Every donor was a Caucasian adult living in Nashville, Tennessee, USA. CD4+ T cells were enriched by magnetic negative selection, after which naive cells were positively selected on CD45RA and the negative fraction was taken as the memory subset. After blood collection by leukapheresis, PBMCs were isolated using Ficoll-Histopaque density gradient centrifugation and then cryopreserved in the vapor phase of liquid nitrogen. Analytical flow cytometry was used to check the purity and quantity of each magnetically sorted T cell population. Genomic DNA was isolated from every sorted fraction and measured by UV absorbance on a Nanodrop 2000c. Measured from the cysteine to the phenylalanine, the CDR3 is 14 residues long. Only the CDR3 DNA is retained, 42 bases long and in frame from the first base. V and J are trimmed by 4 bases and 7 bases, and the gene matches miss 6 bases of the junction. Looking up the germline V gene yields CDR1 SGHRS and CDR2 YFSETQ.

Using the deep immunoSEQ assay, TCR CDR3 regions were amplified from genomic DNA by multiplex PCR. Genomic DNA extracted from each cell subset was distributed evenly over all wells of several immunoSEQ 96-well plates, and each plate served as one replicate. For sorted subsets, about 200 ng genomic DNA, equal to some 30,000 T cell genomes, was loaded into each replicate PCR. The purified libraries were quantified using a Qubit 3.0 fluorometer, sized with a Bioanalyzer 2100, and then quantified again using the KAPA Library Quantification kit. Each immunoSEQ 96-well plate was sequenced on its own single-read 150-cycle Illumina NextSeq 550 flow cell. The authors processed their data as follows. Because only junctional sequences without quality scores were contained in the immunoSEQ output, filtering matching that applied to full-length reads could not be performed. Sequences were annotated with PyIR, a Python wrapper for IgBLAST v1.9, using IMGT germline references to assign V/J genes and CDR3. Reads with weak V/J assignments (E-value above 1e-6), missing CDR3, stop codons, out-of-frame junctions, or ambiguous translated residues were removed. V3J clonotypes were defined as sequences sharing the same inferred V gene, J gene, and CDR3 amino acid sequence. To compute the percentage overlap between repertoires, the number of shared unique clonotypes was divided by the size of the smaller repertoire. Repertoire richness was assessed with RTK rarefaction, the Chao1 estimator, and Recon v2.1 estimates of unobserved clonotypes. Generation probabilities for all TCRbeta clonotypes obtained by the gDNA method from a few donors were computed using OLGA. TCRdb's version of the immuneACCESS table is confined to in-frame rearrangements and falls short of the full clone set. An unresolved V gene accounts for under half of the shortfall where checked; the remainder is of unknown origin. D and trimming were read from the DNA, whereas the V and J calls and clone size are those reported in that table. The sample contains about 660,000 clones, around 67% of them found a single time. The leading ten clones occupy approximately 1.7% of the sample.

The chain was built from TRBV5-1 and TRBJ1-4; TRBD1 aligns with 8 central bases. The origin of this receptor is a young woman in good health. The sample was memory CD4+ T cells sorted from blood. The label giving this sample's cell subset or site can be read as: CD45RA-negative fraction. The nucleotide sequence is TGCGCCAGCAGCCCGGGGGACAGGAGTGAAAAACTGTTTTTT. This translates into CASSPGDRSEKLFF.